This T cell receptor beta chain was identified in a study of cytomegalovirus exposure and HLA in healthy donors. Study-wide results and limits: Among the sequence variants, a highly shared cluster was likely an artifact of sequencing. A later analysis found that most CMV-associated TCR beta chains appeared HLA-restricted. Per a prior analysis, the majority of TCR beta V segments were productive roughly 90% or roughly 30% of the time.

Both 60 Vbeta primers and 13 Jbeta primers went into the PCR. Here immunoSEQ multiplex PCR was the method, and the copy in TCRdb shows in-frame clones only, minus some. The repertoire includes approximately 200,000 clones, around 80% of them detected once, and 3.5% to 5% sits in the top ten. The germline V gene encodes CDR1 SNHLY and CDR2 FYNNEI. The length of the CDR3 is 14 residues. With 11 bases removed from V and 3 bases from J, the gap between germline ends came to 18 bases. Comments on this clone: Its antigen remains unknown.

Sample: PBMCs. The origin of this receptor is a young woman in good health and CMV-seropositive. The chain couples TRBV2 to TRBJ2-3, with D possibly matching TRBD2 (5 bases). The CDR3 nucleotides are TGTGCCCGAGGGTCCCCCAGCGCTACAGATACGCAGTATTTT. It encodes CARGSPSATDTQYF.